This entry lists 2 T cell receptor beta chains sequenced from one sample in a study of CD8+ T cells in alopecia areata. RNA was isolated and reverse transcribed to cDNA, the sequencing template. Clones were read by immunoSEQ multiplex PCR, and TCRdb kept only the in-frame ones, dropping some. The table has approximately 89,000 clones, about 40% seen once. Sequencing was carried out using CD4+ T cells sorted from blood. These receptors were taken from a human donor with alopecia areata.

The chain combines TRBV29-1 with TRBJ1-4; 9 bases are a match to TRBD1. Germline V gives CDR1 SQVTM, CDR2 ANQGSEA. The CDR3 extends over 14 amino acids. V lost 5 bases to trimming and J lost 9 bases; unmatched junction nucleotides: 10. The CDR3 DNA sequence: TGCAGCGTTAGAGACGGGACAGGGAGGCAAAAACTGTTTTTT. The encoded protein is CSVRDGTGRQKLFF.

The rearrangement links TRBV5-1 to TRBJ2-6; TRBD1 or TRBD2 may be the D gene (5 bases each). The ends were cut back, 0 bases at V and 2 bases at J, with 6 bases in the middle. In germline, CDR1 is SGHRS, CDR2 YFSETQ. The CDR3 consists of 15 residues. The CDR3 bases are TGCGCCAGCAGCTTGGTGGGGGCTGGGGCCAACGTCCTGACTTTC. The encoded protein is CASSLVGAGANVLTF.